The entry below describes one T cell receptor (beta chain). This may be a read error: a much more frequent sequence differs by one nucleotide. The library protocol tagged individual cDNA molecules with unique molecular identifiers. TCRdb itself ran the 5' RACE reads through MiXCR, one entry per CDR3 protein. The table lists around 21,000 distinct CDR3 sequences, more than 5% of them singletons. This record comes from a study of early T cells in non-severe SARS-CoV-2 infection. Sequenced here: whole blood, sampled at baseline. The TCR sequence derives from an adult who was a healthcare worker with PCR-confirmed SARS-CoV-2 infection or an uninfected control (not recorded which).

The CDR3, as DNA: TGTGTCAGCAGCTCGGACAGGGCAGATACGCAGTATTTT. This codes for CVSSSDRADTQYF. The chain couples TRBV7-3 to TRBJ2-3; TRBD1 matches 8 bases. Germline CDR1 reads SGHTA; CDR2 reads FQGTGA. This CDR3 region has 13 residues.